This TCR beta chain was documented in a study of regulatory T cells in long-lasting Graves disease. Study-level background: In persistent Graves' disease, antithyroid drugs had been taken for over 5 years and TSH receptor antibodies stayed positive.

A word on this clonotype: Antigen unknown.

Building the TCR beta libraries relied on iRepertoire HTBI primers, and CDR3 regions underwent Arm-PCR. TCRdb ran MiXCR on the multiplex PCR reads and lists one entry per CDR3 protein. The sample has fewer than 400,000 distinct CDR3 sequences; 20% to 25% are singletons. Time point reported: persistent/refractory GD, antithyroid drugs over 5 years with positive TRAb. The TCR library was made from RNA extracted from PBMCs. Study-level results: Whereas about a thousand public clonotypes were shared by new patients, persistent patients shared more, at 2,741. Those with persistent Graves' had less TCR diversity than newly diagnosed patients.

CDR3 length: 14 amino acids. Per germline, CDR1 GTSNPN and CDR2 SVGIG (reference sequence). Trimming removed 2 bases from V and 5 bases from J; junction bases left unmatched: 3. This chain connects TRBV30 to TRBJ1-5, with TRBD1 matching 10 bases. The input for sequencing was peripheral blood mononuclear cells (PBMCs), taken when the disease was refractory, from a patient treated with antithyroid drugs. This sequence originates from a female donor with Graves disease. The CDR3 nucleotides read TGTGCCTGGAGTATAGGACAGGGGGATCAGCCCCAGCATTTT. It is translated as CAWSIGQGDQPQHF.